A selection of T cell receptor beta chains follows, all from one sample in a study of early T cells in non-severe SARS-CoV-2 infection. TCRdb re-analysed the 5' RACE reads in MiXCR, keeping a single row per CDR3 protein. The sample has around 40,000 distinct CDR3 sequences, about 6.8% seen once. The sample consisted of whole blood, taken at baseline. All receptors derive from an adult who was a healthcare worker with PCR-confirmed SARS-CoV-2 infection or an uninfected control (not recorded which). CDR3s include the opening cysteine and the closing phenylalanine or tryptophan. A D gene is named only where the DNA matches it firmly. Clone size appears in some rows only: once, few, many, or a class for an expanded clone.

.,12,few,TRBJ1-1,TRBV25-1,TGTGCCAGTCGTGGGCTGAACACTGAAGCTTTCTTT,CASRGLNTEAFF
.,19,many,TRBJ2-1,TRBV7-9,TGTGCCAGCAGCTTAAGGGGGGCTTCGAGGGAAAAGATCTACAATGAGCAGTTCTTC,CASSLRGASREKIYNEQFF
.,15,medium-sized,TRBJ2-1,TRBV6-5,TGTGCCAGCAGTTCCCCCCCGGGGGCTTACAATGAGCAGTTCTTC,CASSSPPGAYNEQFF
.,14,many,TRBJ1-5,TRBV19,TGTGCCAGCCCTACGGGAGGGGAGGCTCAGCCCCAGCATTTT,CASPTGGEAQPQHF
TRBD1,14,few,TRBJ1-6,TRBV7-2,TGTGCCAGCGGACAGCAGGGGGCCCCTTCACCCCTCCACTTT,CASGQQGAPSPLHF
.,12,many,TRBJ2-5,TRBV6-6,TGTGCCAGCAGTTCCTCCACTGAGACCCAGTACTTC,CASSSSTETQYF
.,12,few,TRBJ2-2,TRBV29-1,TGCAGCGTTACTCGGAACACCGGGGAGCTGTTTTTT,CSVTRNTGELFF
.,18,.,TRBJ1-1,TRBV11-2,TGTGCCAGCAGCACCGCCGGGAGCACAGCTCTCCTAAACACTGAAGCTTTCTTT,CASSTAGSTALLNTEAFF
TRBD2,15,few,TRBJ2-3,TRBV12-3/TRBV12-4,TGTGCCAGCATCCGTAGTAGCGGGGTCACAGATACGCAGTATTTT,CASIRSSGVTDTQYF
.,15,.,TRBJ2-1,TRBV4-3,TGCGCCAGCAGCCAAGCCCCGGACAGTTACAATGAGCAGTTCTTC,CASSQAPDSYNEQFF
TRBD1,14,many,TRBJ2-7,TRBV19,TGTGCCAGTAGTACGGACAGGGTATCCTACGAGCAGTACTTC,CASSTDRVSYEQYF
.,13,few,TRBJ1-3,TRBV6-6,TGTGCCAGCACCCCCCTGAATGGAAACACCATATATTTT,CASTPLNGNTIYF
TRBD1,15,.,TRBJ1-5,TRBV5-1,TGCGCCAGCAGCCGCGGGGACAGCCTAAATCAGCCCCAGCATTTT,CASSRGDSLNQPQHF
.,12,many,TRBJ2-5,TRBV7-9,TGTGCCAGCAGTCAGGTGGGGGAGACCCAGTACTTC,CASSQVGETQYF
TRBD2,15,many,TRBJ2-1,TRBV19,TGTGCCAGTAGTCCTCCGGGACTAGCGGTCAATGAGCAGTTCTTC,CASSPPGLAVNEQFF
.,15,.,TRBJ1-2,TRBV7-2,TGTGCCAGCAGCTTAGCCCCGACACAGAACTATGGCTACACCTTC,CASSLAPTQNYGYTF
TRBD1,15,.,TRBJ2-7,TRBV6-6,TGTGCCAGCTTAAAAGGACAGGGAGATTCCTACGAGCAGTACTTC,CASLKGQGDSYEQYF
TRBD1,15,few,TRBJ1-1,TRBV6-5,TGTGCCAGCTATGGACAGGGGGCGGGAGACACTGAAGCTTTCTTT,CASYGQGAGDTEAFF
.,15,many,TRBJ1-6,TRBV20-1,TGCAGTGCTAGAAGGCCCGGGTCAGATAATTCACCCCTCCACTTT,CSARRPGSDNSPLHF
.,15,few,TRBJ2-2,TRBV24-1,TGTGCCACCAGTGATCAGCGGGCAGACACCGGGGAGCTGTTTTTT,CATSDQRADTGELFF
.,12,.,TRBJ2-5,TRBV6-5,TGTGCCAGCAGTTACAGGGGAGAGACCCAGTACTTC,CASSYRGETQYF
.,13,few,TRBJ2-1,TRBV20-1,TGCAGTGCCCCAGGGTCCGTGGGGAATGAGCAGTTCTTC,CSAPGSVGNEQFF
TRBD2,14,few,TRBJ2-1,TRBV2,TGTGCCAGCACGGAGGAGCGGGAGAGGAATGAGCAGTTCTTC,CASTEERERNEQFF
TRBD2,20,few,TRBJ2-2,TRBV12-3/TRBV12-4,TGTGCCAGCAGTTTGGGGTACGGGACTAGCGGGGCCAAGAACACCGGGGAGCTGTTTTTT,CASSLGYGTSGAKNTGELFF
.,17,.,TRBJ2-1,TRBV6-6,TGTGCCAGCAGTTACCTGACGGGGAGCGGCTCCTACAATGAGCAGTTCTTC,CASSYLTGSGSYNEQFF